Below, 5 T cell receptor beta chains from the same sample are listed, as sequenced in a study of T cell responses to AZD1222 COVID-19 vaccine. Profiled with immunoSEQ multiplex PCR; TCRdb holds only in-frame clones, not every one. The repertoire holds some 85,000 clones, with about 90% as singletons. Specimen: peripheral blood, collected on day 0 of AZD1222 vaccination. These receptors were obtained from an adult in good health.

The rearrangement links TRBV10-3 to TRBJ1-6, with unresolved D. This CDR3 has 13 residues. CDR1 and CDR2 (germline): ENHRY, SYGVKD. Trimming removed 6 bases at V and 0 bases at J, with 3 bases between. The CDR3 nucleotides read TGTGCCATCAGAGACTCCTATAATTCACCCCTCCACTTT. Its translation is CAIRDSYNSPLHF.

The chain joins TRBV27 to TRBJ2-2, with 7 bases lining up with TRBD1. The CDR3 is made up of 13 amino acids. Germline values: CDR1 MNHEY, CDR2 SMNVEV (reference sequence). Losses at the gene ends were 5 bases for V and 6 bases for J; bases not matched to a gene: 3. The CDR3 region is CASSVQGSGELFF. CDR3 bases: TGTGCCAGCAGTGTACAGGGGTCCGGGGAGCTGTTTTTT.

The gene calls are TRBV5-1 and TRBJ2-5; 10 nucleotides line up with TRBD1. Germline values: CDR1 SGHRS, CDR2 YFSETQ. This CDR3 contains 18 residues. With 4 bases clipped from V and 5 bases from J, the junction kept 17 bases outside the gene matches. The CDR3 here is CASSLGQGVFDFLETQYF. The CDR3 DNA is TGCGCCAGCAGCCTTGGACAGGGGGTGTTTGATTTTTTGGAGACCCAGTACTTC.

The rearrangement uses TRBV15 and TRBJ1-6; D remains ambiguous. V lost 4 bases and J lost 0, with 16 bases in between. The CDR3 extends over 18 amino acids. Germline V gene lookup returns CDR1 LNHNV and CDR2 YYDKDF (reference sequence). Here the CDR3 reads CATSTTKLGSSYNSPLHF. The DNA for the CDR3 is TGTGCCACCAGCACGACCAAGTTGGGGAGCTCCTATAATTCACCCCTCCACTTT.

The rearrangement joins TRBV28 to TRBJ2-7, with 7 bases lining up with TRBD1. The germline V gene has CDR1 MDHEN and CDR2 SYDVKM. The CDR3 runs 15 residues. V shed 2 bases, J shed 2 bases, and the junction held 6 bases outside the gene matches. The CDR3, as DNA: TGTGCCAGCAGTTTACCTAGGACAGGAACCTACGAGCAGTACTTC. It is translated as CASSLPRTGTYEQYF.